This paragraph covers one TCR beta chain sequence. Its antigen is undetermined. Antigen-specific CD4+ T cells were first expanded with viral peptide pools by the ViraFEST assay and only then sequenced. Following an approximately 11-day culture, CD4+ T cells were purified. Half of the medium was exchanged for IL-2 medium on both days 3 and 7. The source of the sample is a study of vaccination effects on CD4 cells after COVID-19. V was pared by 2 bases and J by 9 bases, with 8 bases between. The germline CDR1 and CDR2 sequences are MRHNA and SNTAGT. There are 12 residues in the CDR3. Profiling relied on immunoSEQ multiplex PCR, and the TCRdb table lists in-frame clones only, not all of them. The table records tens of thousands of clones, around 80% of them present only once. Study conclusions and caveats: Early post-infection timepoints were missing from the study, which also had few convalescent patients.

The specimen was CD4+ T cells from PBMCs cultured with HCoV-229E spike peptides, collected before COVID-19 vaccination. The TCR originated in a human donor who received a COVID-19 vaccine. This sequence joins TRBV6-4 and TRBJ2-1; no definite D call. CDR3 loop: CASSDKGSEQFF. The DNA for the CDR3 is TGTGCCAGCAGTGACAAGGGTAGTGAGCAGTTCTTC.